The T cell receptor beta chain described here comes from a study of shared clonotypes between healthy human individuals. Naive CD8 cells were CD45RO-negative, positively selected for CCR7, excluding terminally differentiated effector memory CD45RA+ cells. Germline CDR1 and CDR2: SGDLS and YYNGEE. The CDR3 covers 19 residues. Trimming at V came to 3 bases and at J to 2 bases, leaving 5 bases not matched to a gene. Method: immunoSEQ multiplex PCR; TCRdb's copy keeps in-frame clones and lacks some. The sample gives 700,000 to 950,000 clones, 90% to 98% of which show up once; under 0.3% is in the top ten.

Input material: naive CD8+ T cells sorted from blood. The clonotype was recovered from a man aged 25-40 years in good health. V usage is TRBV9 and J usage is TRBJ2-6, with 16 nucleotides matching TRBD2. Here the CDR3 DNA reads TGTGCCAGCAGCGCCCGGGGACTAGCGGGAGGGACTGGGGCCAACGTCCTGACTTTC. This sequence encodes CASSARGLAGGTGANVLTF.